Following are 21 T cell receptor beta chains from one sample sequenced in a study of blood T cell repertoires in COVID-19. TCRdb's table, derived via immunoSEQ multiplex PCR, lists solely in-frame clones and lacks some. In the table there are roughly 400,000 clones, roughly 90% of which are singletons. The sequenced sample consisted of PBMCs or T cells enriched from blood (not recorded which). These TCRs come from a woman between 35 and 50 years old who had been exposed to COVID-19.

The chain carries TRBV27 and TRBJ2-3; 7 bases agree with TRBD1. CDR1 MNHEY and CDR2 SMNVEV come from the germline V gene (reference sequence). Losses at the gene ends were 4 bases for V and 1 base for J; bases not matched to a gene: 5. The CDR3 contains 15 residues. The CDR3 region is CASSYLTGGTDTQYF. Here the CDR3 DNA reads TGTGCCAGCAGTTATCTAACAGGGGGCACAGATACGCAGTATTTT.

This sequence joins TRBV2 and TRBJ1-2; no firm D call. This CDR3 contains 12 residues. Trimming took 5 bases from V and 7 from J, leaving 11 bases between them. The germline gives CDR1 SNHLY, CDR2 FYNNEI. The CDR3 DNA sequence: TGTGCCAGCAGTTCACGACGGGTTGGCTACACCTTC. Translated, it gives CASSSRRVGYTF.

The V and J genes are TRBV5-1 and TRBJ1-2, with 7 positions matching TRBD1. The V segment lost 0 bases and the J segment 4 bases; nucleotides outside the gene matches: 3. The CDR3 is 14 residues long. Looked up from germline, CDR1 is SGHRS and CDR2 is YFSETQ. The CDR3 is CASSLGTGFYGYTF. CDR3 nucleotides: TGCGCCAGCAGCTTGGGGACAGGCTTCTATGGCTACACCTTC.

The chain employs TRBV5-4 and TRBJ1-2; D call uncertain. This CDR3 is built from 15 residues. CDR1 and CDR2 (germline): SGHNT, YYREEE (reference sequence). V was pared by 0 bases and J by 0 bases, with 9 bases between. The CDR3 region has the DNA TGTGCCAGCAGCTTGGACCCGGGAACTAACTATGGCTACACCTTC. Its protein product is CASSLDPGTNYGYTF.

This clone was recorded only once. Other DNA variants within this sample encode the same CDR3. This sequence joins TRBV3-1 (or the pseudogene TRBV3-2) and TRBJ1-2; D remains ambiguous. The V end lost 1 base, the J end lost 4 bases, and 4 bases lay between the germline ends. The germline gives CDR1 LGHDT, CDR2 YNNKEL (reference sequence). This CDR3 is 12 amino acids long. This chain's CDR3 is CASSQGLYGYTF. The DNA of the CDR3 is TGTGCCAGCAGCCAAGGGCTCTATGGCTACACCTTC.

The gene calls are TRBV6-5 and TRBJ1-6; no reliable D call. Trimming removed 5 bases at V and 10 bases at J, with 18 bases between. Per germline, CDR1 MNHEY and CDR2 SVGAGI. This CDR3 spans 15 amino acids. The CDR3 spells CASSPSGVGSSPLHF. CDR3 DNA sequence: TGTGCCAGCAGTCCCTCCGGAGTCGGCTCATCACCCCTCCACTTT.

The chain employs TRBV2 and TRBJ1-5, with 7 bases lining up with TRBD1. Trimming at V came to 6 bases and at J to 0 bases, leaving 2 bases not matched to a gene. This CDR3 is built from 14 residues. Germline V gives CDR1 SNHLY, CDR2 FYNNEI. The CDR3 reads CASRGQSSNQPQHF. The CDR3 DNA follows: TGTGCCAGCAGGGGACAGTCTAGCAATCAGCCCCAGCATTTT.

The chain recombines TRBV7-2 with TRBJ2-7; TRBD1 might be the D (5 bases). This CDR3 is built from 14 residues. Trimming took off 4 bases at V and 5 bases at J, with 15 bases between the two ends. Germline V lookup: CDR1 SGHTA, CDR2 FQGNSA. The CDR3 sequence is CASSSRPGLDEQYF. For the CDR3, the DNA is TGTGCCAGCAGCTCCCGGCCAGGGCTAGACGAGCAGTACTTC.

The chain is built from TRBV7-9 and TRBJ2-3; TRBD2 matches at 9 bases. Germline-derived CDR1 and CDR2 are SEHNR and FQNEAQ (reference sequence). This CDR3 contains 16 residues. With 7 bases clipped from V and 1 base from J, the junction kept 9 bases outside the gene matches. DNA for the CDR3: TGTGCCAGCATTCGCGGGGGGGCCAGGGGCACAGATACGCAGTATTTT. Its translation: CASIRGGARGTDTQYF.

The chain combines TRBV30 with TRBJ2-1, with TRBD2 matching over 11 bases. Germline-derived CDR1 and CDR2 are GTSNPN and SVGIG (reference sequence). The ends lost 2 bases at V and 15 bases at J; junction bases unmatched: 6. The CDR3 is made up of 12 amino acids. The CDR3 loop is CAWSTGLAAWFF. The DNA for the CDR3 is TGTGCCTGGAGTACGGGACTAGCGGCGTGGTTCTTC.

The chain couples TRBV2 to TRBJ2-3, with 9 positions matching TRBD2. This CDR3 spans 15 amino acids. V gave up 3 bases and J gave up 6 bases; unmatched junction bases: 7. Germline CDR1 SNHLY, CDR2 FYNNEI. The CDR3 DNA reads as TGTGCCAGCAGTGACTGGCGGGAGGGGGTGGATACGCAGTATTTT. Its translation is CASSDWREGVDTQYF.

This clone was observed once. The chain couples TRBV9 to TRBJ2-3; tentative D call: TRBD1 (5 bases). Germline V gene data show CDR1 as SGDLS and CDR2 as YYNGEE. There are 15 residues in the CDR3. Trimming took 0 bases from V and 5 from J, leaving 13 bases between them. DNA of the CDR3: TGTGCCAGCAGCGTAGATCAAGGGGCGATAGATACGCAGTATTTT. Protein product: CASSVDQGAIDTQYF.

V is TRBV6-5 and J is TRBJ2-1, with D tentatively TRBD1 (6 bases). The CDR3 loop spans 15 amino acids. V was trimmed by 2 bases and J by 0 bases, leaving 8 bases between them. Germline V gene data show CDR1 as MNHEY and CDR2 as SVGAGI. The CDR3 loop is CASSYAGASYNEQFF. The CDR3 DNA reads as TGTGCCAGCAGTTACGCAGGGGCCTCCTACAATGAGCAGTTCTTC.

The chain employs TRBV5-5 and TRBJ2-2; 9 bases match TRBD1. Germline-derived CDR1 and CDR2 are SGHKS and YYEKEE (reference sequence). There are 17 residues in the CDR3. With 4 bases clipped from V and 5 bases from J, the junction kept 12 bases outside the gene matches. The CDR3: CASSAQAGTGSTGELFF. The CDR3 nucleotides are TGTGCCAGCAGCGCCCAAGCCGGGACAGGGTCAACCGGGGAGCTGTTTTTT.

The chain has TRBV7-9 and TRBJ1-1; D might be TRBD1 (5 bases). Deletions cut 2 bases from V and 1 base from J, with 5 bases between. The CDR3 sequence is 13 residues long. Germline V gene sequence: CDR1 SEHNR, CDR2 FQNEAQ (reference sequence). The CDR3 DNA is TGTGCCAGCAGCTTAACAGGGAACACTGAAGCTTTCTTT. It translates to CASSLTGNTEAFF.

The V call is TRBV27, the J call TRBJ2-1; TRBD2 agrees at 12 bases. The V and J ends lost 4 bases and 6 bases, in that order; junction bases with no gene match: 1. Germline values: CDR1 MNHEY, CDR2 SMNVEV (reference sequence). The CDR3 totals 14 residues. The CDR3 DNA follows: TGTGCCAGCAGTTGGACTAGCGGGGTCAATGAGCAGTTCTTC. It yields the protein CASSWTSGVNEQFF.

V and J are TRBV19 and TRBJ2-2; a weak D match, TRBD2 (6 bases). The CDR3 runs to 17 residues. With 5 bases removed from V and 5 bases from J, the gap between germline ends came to 21 bases. Germline V gene lookup returns CDR1 LNHDA and CDR2 SQIVND (reference sequence). CDR3 in amino acids: CASSLGAGRSRTGELFF. The CDR3 coding sequence is TGTGCCAGTAGTCTCGGTGCGGGGAGGTCGCGGACCGGGGAGCTGTTTTTT. Supplemented by reference TRBV19 and TRBJ2-2, the full variable domain reads DGGITQSPKYLFRKEGQNVTLSCEQNLNHDAMYWYRQDPGQGLRLIYYSQIVNDFQKGDIAEGYSVSREKKESFPLTVTSAQKNPTAFYLCASSLGAGRSRTGELFFGEGSRLTVL.

The chain has TRBV2 and TRBJ2-7, with D possibly TRBD1 on 5 matching bases. V was shortened by 3 bases and J by 3 bases, with 15 bases between the two germline ends. CDR3 length: 15 amino acids. Germline V gene lookup returns CDR1 SNHLY and CDR2 FYNNEI. This CDR3 reads CASSDEGTGYYEQYF. CDR3 in DNA: TGTGCCAGCAGTGATGAAGGAACAGGCTACTACGAGCAGTACTTC.

V usage is TRBV30 and J usage is TRBJ1-2; TRBD1 aligns across 7 bases. CDR3 size: 13 residues. V was clipped by 2 bases and J by 1 base; unmatched bases: 1. Germline assignment: CDR1 GTSNPN and CDR2 SVGIG (reference sequence). CDR3 nucleotide sequence: TGTGCCTGGAGTAACAGGGGTAACTATGGCTACACCTTC. Amino acids: CAWSNRGNYGYTF.

The gene calls are TRBV2 and TRBJ1-5; TRBD1 aligns across 10 bases. Per the germline V gene, CDR1 is SNHLY and CDR2 is FYNNEI. With V trimmed by 5 bases and J by 7 bases, 5 bases remained unmatched. CDR3 length: 14 residues. The CDR3: CASSRQGARQPQHF. In DNA form, the CDR3 reads TGTGCCAGCAGTCGACAGGGGGCGCGGCAGCCCCAGCATTTT. The full variable domain, its missing parts supplied by reference TRBV2 and TRBJ1-5, is EPEVTQTPSHQVTQMGQEVILRCVPISNHLYFYWYRQILGQKVEFLVSFYNNEISEKSEIFDDQFSVERPDGSNFTLKIRSTKLEDSAMYFCASSRQGARQPQHFGDGTRLSIL.

This chain's CDR3 is CASRVDSSEQYF. The CDR3 bases are TGCGCCAGCAGGGTTGACAGTTCCGAGCAGTACTTC. The chain couples TRBV5-1 to TRBJ2-7, with TRBD1 as a possible D gene (5 bases). Germline CDR1 is SGHRS and CDR2 is YFSETQ. This CDR3 contains 12 residues. V shed 5 bases and J shed 6 bases, with 12 bases lying between them.